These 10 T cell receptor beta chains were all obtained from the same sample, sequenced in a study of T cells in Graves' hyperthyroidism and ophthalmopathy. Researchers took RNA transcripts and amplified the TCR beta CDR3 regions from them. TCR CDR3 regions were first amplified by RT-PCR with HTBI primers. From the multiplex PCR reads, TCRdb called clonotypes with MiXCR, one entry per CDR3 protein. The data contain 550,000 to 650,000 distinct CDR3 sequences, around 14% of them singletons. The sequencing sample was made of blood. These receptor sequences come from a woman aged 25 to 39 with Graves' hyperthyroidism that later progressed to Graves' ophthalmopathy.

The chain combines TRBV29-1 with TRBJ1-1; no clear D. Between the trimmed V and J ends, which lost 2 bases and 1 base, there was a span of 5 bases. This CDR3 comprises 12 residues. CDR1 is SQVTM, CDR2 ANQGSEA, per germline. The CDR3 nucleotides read TGCAGCGTTGAAATGCCGAACACTGAAGCTTTCTTT. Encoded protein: CSVEMPNTEAFF.

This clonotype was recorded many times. This CDR3 is CASSFSGAKNIQYF. For the CDR3, the DNA is TGTGCCAGCAGTTTTTCCGGGGCCAAAAACATTCAGTACTTC. V is TRBV28 and J is TRBJ2-4; no clear D. This CDR3 has 14 amino acids. Trimming removed 3 bases at V and 1 base at J, with 7 bases between. Germline CDR1 reads MDHEN; CDR2 reads SYDVKM. Full variable domain (remainder filled in from reference TRBV28 and TRBJ2-4): DVKVTQSSRYLVKRTGEKVFLECVQDMDHENMFWYRQDPGLGLRLIYFSYDVKMKEKGDIPEGYSVSREKKERFSLILESASTNQTSMYLCASSFSGAKNIQYFGAGTRLSVL.

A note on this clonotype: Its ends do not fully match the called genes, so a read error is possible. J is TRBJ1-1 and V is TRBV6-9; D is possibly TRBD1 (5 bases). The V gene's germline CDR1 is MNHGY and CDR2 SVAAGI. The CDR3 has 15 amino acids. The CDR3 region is CASSNSGTPNTEAFF. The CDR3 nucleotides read TGTGCCAGCAGTAATTCCGGGACTCCTAACACTGAAGCTTTCTTT.

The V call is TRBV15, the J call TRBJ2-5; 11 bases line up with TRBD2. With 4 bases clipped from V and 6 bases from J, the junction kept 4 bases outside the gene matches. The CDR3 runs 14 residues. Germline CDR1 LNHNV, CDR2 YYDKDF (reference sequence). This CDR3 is CATSNIAGGKTQYF. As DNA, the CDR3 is TGTGCCACCAGCAATATAGCGGGAGGGAAGACCCAGTACTTC. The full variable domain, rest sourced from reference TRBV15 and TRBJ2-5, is DAMVIQNPRYQVTQFGKPVTLSCSQTLNHNVMYWYQQKSSQAPKLLFHYYDKDFNNEADTPDNFQSRRPNTSFCFLDIRSPGLGDTAMYLCATSNIAGGKTQYFGPGTRLLVL.

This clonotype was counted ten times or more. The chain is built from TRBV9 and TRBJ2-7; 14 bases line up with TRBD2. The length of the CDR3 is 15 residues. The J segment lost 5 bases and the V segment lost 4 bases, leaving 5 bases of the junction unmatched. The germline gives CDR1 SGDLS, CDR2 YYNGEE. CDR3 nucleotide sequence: TGTGCCAGCAGCCCTATGGGACTAGCGGGAGACGAGCAGTACTTC. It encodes CASSPMGLAGDEQYF.

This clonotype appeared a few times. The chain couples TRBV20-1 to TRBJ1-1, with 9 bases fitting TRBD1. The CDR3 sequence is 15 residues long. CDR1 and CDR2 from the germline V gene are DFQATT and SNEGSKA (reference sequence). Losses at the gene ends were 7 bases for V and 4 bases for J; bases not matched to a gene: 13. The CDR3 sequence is CSGGKDRGFVTEAFF. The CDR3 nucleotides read TGCAGTGGCGGAAAAGACAGGGGGTTTGTCACTGAAGCTTTCTTT.

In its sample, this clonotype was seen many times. This CDR3 reads CASSYSTVPPYEQYF. The CDR3 region has the DNA TGTGCCAGCAGTTACTCGACGGTTCCCCCCTACGAGCAGTACTTC. The chain has TRBV6-2 or TRBV6-3 and TRBJ2-7; D remains ambiguous. Germline lookup yields CDR1 MNHEY and CDR2 SVGEGT. Trimming took off 0 bases at V and 2 bases at J, with 11 bases between the two ends. The CDR3 has 15 residues.

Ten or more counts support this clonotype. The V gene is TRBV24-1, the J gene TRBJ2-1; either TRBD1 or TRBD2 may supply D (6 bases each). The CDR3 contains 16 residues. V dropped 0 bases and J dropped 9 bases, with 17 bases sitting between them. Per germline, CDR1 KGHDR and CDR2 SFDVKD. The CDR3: CATSDLRGPPGGEQFF. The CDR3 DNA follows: TGTGCCACCAGTGATTTGCGGGGGCCTCCTGGGGGTGAGCAGTTCTTC.

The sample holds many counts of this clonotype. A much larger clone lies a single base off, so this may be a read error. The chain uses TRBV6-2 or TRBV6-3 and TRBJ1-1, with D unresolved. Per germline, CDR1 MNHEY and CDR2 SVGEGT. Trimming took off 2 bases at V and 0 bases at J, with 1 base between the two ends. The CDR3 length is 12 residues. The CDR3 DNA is TGTGCCAGCAGTTACGTGAACACTGAAGCTTTCTTT. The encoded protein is CASSYVNTEAFF.

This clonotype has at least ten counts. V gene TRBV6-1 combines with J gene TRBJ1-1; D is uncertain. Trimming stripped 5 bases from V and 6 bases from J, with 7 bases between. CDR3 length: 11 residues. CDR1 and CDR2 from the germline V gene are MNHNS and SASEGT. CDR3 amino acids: CASSWTSEAFF. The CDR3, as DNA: TGTGCCAGCAGTTGGACGTCTGAAGCTTTCTTT.